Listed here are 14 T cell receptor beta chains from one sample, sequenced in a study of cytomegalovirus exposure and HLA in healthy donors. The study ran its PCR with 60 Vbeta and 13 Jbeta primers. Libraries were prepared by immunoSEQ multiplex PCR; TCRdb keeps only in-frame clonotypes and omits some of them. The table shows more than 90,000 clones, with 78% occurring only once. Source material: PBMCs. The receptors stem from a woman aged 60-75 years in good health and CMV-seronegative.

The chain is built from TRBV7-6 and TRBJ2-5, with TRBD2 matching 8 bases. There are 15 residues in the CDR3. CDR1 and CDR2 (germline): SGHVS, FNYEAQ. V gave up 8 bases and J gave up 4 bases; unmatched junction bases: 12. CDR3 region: CASSRGSGTGETQYF. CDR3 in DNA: TGTGCCAGCTCCCGGGGTAGCGGGACGGGAGAGACCCAGTACTTC.

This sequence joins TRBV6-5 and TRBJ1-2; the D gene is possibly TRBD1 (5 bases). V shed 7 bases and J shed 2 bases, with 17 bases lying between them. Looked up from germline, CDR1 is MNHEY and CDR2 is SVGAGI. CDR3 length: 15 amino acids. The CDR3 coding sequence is TGTGCCAGCATTTCTCCTTCGCCAGGGAACTATGGCTACACCTTC. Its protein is CASISPSPGNYGYTF.

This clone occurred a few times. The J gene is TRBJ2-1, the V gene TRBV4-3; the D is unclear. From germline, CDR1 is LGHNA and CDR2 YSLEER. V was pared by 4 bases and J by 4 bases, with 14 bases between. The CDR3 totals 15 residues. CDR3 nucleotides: TGCGCCAGCAGCCCCTCAACTGCGGTATACAATGAGCAGTTCTTC. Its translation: CASSPSTAVYNEQFF.

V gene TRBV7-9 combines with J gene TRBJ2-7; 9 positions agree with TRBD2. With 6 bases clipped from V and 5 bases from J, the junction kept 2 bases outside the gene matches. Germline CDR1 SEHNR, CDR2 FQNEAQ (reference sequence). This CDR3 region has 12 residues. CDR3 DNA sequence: TGTGCCAGCAGGCGGGAGGGTAACGAGCAGTACTTC. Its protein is CASRREGNEQYF.

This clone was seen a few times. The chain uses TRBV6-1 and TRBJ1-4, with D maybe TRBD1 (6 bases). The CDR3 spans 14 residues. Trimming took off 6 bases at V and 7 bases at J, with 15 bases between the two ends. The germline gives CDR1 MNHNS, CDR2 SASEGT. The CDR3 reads CASRAPGVTEKLFF. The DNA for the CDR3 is TGTGCCAGCAGGGCCCCAGGGGTAACTGAAAAACTGTTTTTT.

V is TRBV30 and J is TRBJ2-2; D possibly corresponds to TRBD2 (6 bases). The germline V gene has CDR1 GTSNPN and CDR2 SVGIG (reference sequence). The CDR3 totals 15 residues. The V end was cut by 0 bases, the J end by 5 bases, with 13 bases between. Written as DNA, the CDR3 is TGTGCCTGGAGTGTAACCGCCGGAGGGACCGGGGAGCTGTTTTTT. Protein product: CAWSVTAGGTGELFF.

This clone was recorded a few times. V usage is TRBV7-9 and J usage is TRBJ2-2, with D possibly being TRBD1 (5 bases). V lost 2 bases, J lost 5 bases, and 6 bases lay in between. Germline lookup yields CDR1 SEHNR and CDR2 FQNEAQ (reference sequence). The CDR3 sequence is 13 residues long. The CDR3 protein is CASSLQGTGELFF. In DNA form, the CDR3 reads TGTGCCAGCAGCTTACAGGGTACCGGGGAGCTGTTTTTT.

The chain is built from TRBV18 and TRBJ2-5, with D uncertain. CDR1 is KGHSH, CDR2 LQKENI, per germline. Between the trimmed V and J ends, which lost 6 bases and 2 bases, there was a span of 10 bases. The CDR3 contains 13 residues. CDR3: CASSPTRQETQYF. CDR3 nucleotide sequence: TGTGCCAGCTCCCCCACCCGGCAAGAGACCCAGTACTTC.

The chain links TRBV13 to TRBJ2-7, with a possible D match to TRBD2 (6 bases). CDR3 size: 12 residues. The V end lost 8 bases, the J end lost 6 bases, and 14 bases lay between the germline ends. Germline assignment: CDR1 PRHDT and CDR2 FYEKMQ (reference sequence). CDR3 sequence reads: CASCLRGGEQYF. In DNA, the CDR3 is TGTGCCAGCTGCCTCCGGGGAGGCGAGCAGTACTTC.

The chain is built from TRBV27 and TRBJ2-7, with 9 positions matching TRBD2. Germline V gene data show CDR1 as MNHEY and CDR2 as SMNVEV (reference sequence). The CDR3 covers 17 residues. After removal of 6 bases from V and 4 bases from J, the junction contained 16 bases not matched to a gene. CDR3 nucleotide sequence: TGTGCCAGCAGCCGGGGCGGCGGGAGGGAGAGAGGATACGAGCAGTACTTC. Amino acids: CASSRGGGRERGYEQYF.

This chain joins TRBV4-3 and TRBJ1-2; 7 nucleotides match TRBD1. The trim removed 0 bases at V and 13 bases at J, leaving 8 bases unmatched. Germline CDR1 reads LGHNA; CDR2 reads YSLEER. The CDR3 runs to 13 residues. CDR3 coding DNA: TGCGCCAGCAGCCAAGAAGAACAGGGGAGTTCCACCTTC. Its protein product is CASSQEEQGSSTF.

CDR3 protein: CASSFPGGEQFF. CDR3 coding DNA: TGTGCCAGCAGCTTTCCGGGGGGTGAGCAGTTCTTC. The chain is built from TRBV7-2 and TRBJ2-1, with TRBD2 matching 7 bases. CDR1 and CDR2 (germline): SGHTA, FQGNSA. The CDR3 spans 12 residues. V gave up 3 bases and J gave up 9 bases; unmatched junction bases: 2.

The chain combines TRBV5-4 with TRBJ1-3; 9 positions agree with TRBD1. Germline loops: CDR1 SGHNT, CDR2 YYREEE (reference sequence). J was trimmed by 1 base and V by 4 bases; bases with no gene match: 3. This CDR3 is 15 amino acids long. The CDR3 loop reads CASSRDRASGNTIYF. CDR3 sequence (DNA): TGTGCCAGCAGCCGGGACAGGGCGTCTGGAAACACCATATATTTT.

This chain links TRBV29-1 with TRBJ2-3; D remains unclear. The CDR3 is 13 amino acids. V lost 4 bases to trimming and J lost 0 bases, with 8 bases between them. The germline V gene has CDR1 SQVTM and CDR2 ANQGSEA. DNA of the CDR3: TGCAGCGTTGGCGCGTCTAGCACAGATACGCAGTATTTT. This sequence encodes CSVGASSTDTQYF.